Each of the 21 T cell receptor beta chains below was sequenced from the same sample in a study of PD-1 blockade in classical Hodgkin lymphoma. Sequencing used immunoSEQ multiplex PCR; TCRdb keeps in-frame clones, though not all of them. In the table there are 90,000 to 100,000 clones, 85% to 90% of which are singletons. Relapse after autologous stem cell transplantation occurred in every patient, and brentuximab vedotin exposure varied. Sequencing was performed on peripheral blood mononuclear cells (PBMCs), taken before the second cycle of nivolumab. These receptors were collected from a human donor with classical Hodgkin lymphoma.

The V call is TRBV15, the J call TRBJ2-3; 11 bases agree with TRBD2. The CDR3 has 19 amino acids. Germline CDR1 and CDR2: LNHNV and YYDKDF (reference sequence). The trim removed 2 bases at V and 2 bases at J, leaving 12 bases unmatched. CDR3 amino acids: CATSRQTSGGYTFTDTQYF. The DNA of the CDR3 is TGTGCCACCAGCAGACAAACTAGCGGGGGATACACATTCACAGATACGCAGTATTTT. Drawing the rest from reference TRBV15 and TRBJ2-3, the complete variable domain is DAMVIQNPRYQVTQFGKPVTLSCSQTLNHNVMYWYQQKSSQAPKLLFHYYDKDFNNEADTPDNFQSRRPNTSFCFLDIRSPGLGDTAMYLCATSRQTSGGYTFTDTQYFGPGTRLTVL.

The genes are TRBV5-6 and TRBJ1-1; D gene ambiguous. The V end was cut by 1 base, the J end by 1 base, with 2 bases between. The CDR3 contains 12 residues. Looked up from germline, CDR1 is SGHDT and CDR2 is YYEEEE. The chain's CDR3 is CASSLWNTEAFF. As DNA, the CDR3 is TGTGCCAGCAGCTTGTGGAACACTGAAGCTTTCTTT.

The V call is TRBV28, the J call TRBJ1-5, with 11 bases lining up with TRBD1. Germline lookup yields CDR1 MDHEN and CDR2 SYDVKM. The CDR3 runs to 19 residues. The V segment lost 6 bases and the J segment 4 bases; nucleotides outside the gene matches: 17. CDR3 nucleotide sequence: TGTGCCAGCAGCCACCGGGACAGGGGGTTTATGGGACGGAATCAGCCCCAGCATTTT. It encodes CASSHRDRGFMGRNQPQHF.

The rearrangement uses TRBV6-6 and TRBJ1-2, with a possible D match to TRBD1 (5 bases). Trimming stripped 7 bases from V and 2 bases from J, with 8 bases between. Per germline, CDR1 MNHNY and CDR2 SVGAGI (reference sequence). The CDR3 runs 12 residues. The CDR3 nucleotides are TGTGCCAGCAACGGGGGGAACTATGGCTACACCTTC. Translating gives CASNGGNYGYTF.

V and J are TRBV9 and TRBJ2-7; D not resolved. V lost 0 bases, J lost 2 bases, and 9 bases lay in between. The CDR3 spans 14 residues. CDR1 and CDR2 (germline): SGDLS, YYNGEE. CDR3 DNA sequence: TGTGCCAGCAGCGTAGGGCCGGGTCCCTACGAGCAGTACTTC. Protein sequence: CASSVGPGPYEQYF.

The chain combines TRBV6-1 with TRBJ2-3; D possibly corresponds to TRBD2 (5 bases). The CDR3 extends over 18 amino acids. Trimming took 0 bases from V and 1 from J, leaving 17 bases between them. Germline-derived CDR1 and CDR2 are MNHNS and SASEGT. In DNA, the CDR3 is TGTGCCAGCAGTGAAGCAGCGACACGGAGAGCGGGCACAGATACGCAGTATTTT. Its translation is CASSEAATRRAGTDTQYF.

This chain connects TRBV28 to TRBJ1-4, with D hard to call. Germline V gene data show CDR1 as MDHEN and CDR2 as SYDVKM. With 4 bases removed from V and 1 base from J, the gap between germline ends came to 7 bases. This CDR3 has 14 amino acids. The CDR3 region has the DNA TGTGCCAGCAGTTCTGGGAGAACTAATGAAAAACTGTTTTTT. It translates to CASSSGRTNEKLFF.

The rearrangement links TRBV28 to TRBJ1-3; tentative D call: TRBD1 (5 bases). The CDR3 spans 20 residues. Trimming cost V 6 bases and J 0 bases, with 27 bases left between them. In germline, CDR1 is MDHEN, CDR2 SYDVKM. CDR3 bases: TGTGCCAGCAGCAGTTTGTTTGGGGGACCGGGACCATACTCTGGAAACACCATATATTTT. This gives the protein CASSSLFGGPGPYSGNTIYF.

This clone was counted a single time. This chain joins TRBV10-3 and TRBJ2-7, with 12 positions matching TRBD2. The germline CDR1 and CDR2 sequences are ENHRY and SYGVKD. The ends lost 8 bases at V and 3 bases at J; junction bases unmatched: 2. This CDR3 has 13 amino acids. CDR3 region: CAIGLAGSYEQYF. The CDR3 nucleotides are TGTGCCATCGGACTAGCGGGAAGCTACGAGCAGTACTTC.

This clone was observed a handful of times. This chain connects TRBV18 to TRBJ1-5; D is unresolved. V gave up 4 bases and J gave up 4 bases, with 5 bases separating them. The germline V gene encodes CDR1 KGHSH and CDR2 LQKENI. This CDR3 spans 12 amino acids. The CDR3 nucleotides read TGTGCCAGCTCACTTAGAAATCAGCCCCAGCATTTT. It is translated as CASSLRNQPQHF. The variable domain in full, with the rest retrieved from reference TRBV18 and TRBJ1-5, is NAGVMQNPRHLVRRRGQEARLRCSPMKGHSHVYWYRQLPEEGLKFMVYLQKENIIDESGMPKERFSAEFPKEGPSILRIQQVVRGDSAAYFCASSLRNQPQHFGDGTRLSIL.

The V call is TRBV27, the J call TRBJ2-1; possibly TRBD1 or TRBD2 for D (5 bases each). This CDR3 contains 12 residues. Germline V gene lookup returns CDR1 MNHEY and CDR2 SMNVEV (reference sequence). Trimming cost V 5 bases and J 7 bases, with 9 bases left between them. The CDR3 DNA is TGTGCCAGCAGTGCCGGGGCTAATGAGCAGTTCTTC. Translating it yields CASSAGANEQFF.

This clone was seen just once. The gene calls are TRBV29-1 and TRBJ2-2; tentatively, D is TRBD1 or TRBD2 (5 bases each). The germline gives CDR1 SQVTM, CDR2 ANQGSEA. This CDR3 is 14 amino acids long. Trimming removed 2 bases from V and 1 base from J, with 8 bases in between. The chain's CDR3 is CSVERGVNTGELFF. In DNA form, the CDR3 reads TGCAGCGTTGAAAGAGGGGTGAACACCGGGGAGCTGTTTTTT.

Comment on this clone: One junction end disagrees with the germline gene, perhaps due to a read error. This chain connects TRBV6-1 to TRBJ2-1, with D perhaps matching TRBD1 (6 bases). The CDR3 covers 11 residues. The germline gives CDR1 MNHNS, CDR2 SASEGT. The CDR3 DNA reads as TGTGCCAGCACCGGAAGGACAGTGGGCATCTTC. Its protein is CASTGRTVGIF.

The chain combines TRBV5-1 with TRBJ2-7; no reliable D call. This CDR3 spans 14 amino acids. The germline CDR1 and CDR2 sequences are SGHRS and YFSETQ. V lost 4 bases, J lost 0 bases, and 11 bases lay in between. For the CDR3, the DNA is TGCGCCAGCAGCCTTGACGCGAGCTCCTACGAGCAGTACTTC. Its protein product is CASSLDASSYEQYF.

This clone has a handful of counts. The CDR3 is CASSLGGPGDSPLHF. The DNA of the CDR3 is TGTGCCAGCAGCTTAGGGGGGCCAGGGGATTCACCCCTCCACTTT. The V and J genes are TRBV7-9 and TRBJ1-6; D might be TRBD1 (6 bases). Trimming took off 1 base at V and 8 bases at J, with 12 bases between the two ends. CDR1 is SEHNR and CDR2 is FQNEAQ in the germline V gene (reference sequence). The CDR3 sequence is 15 residues long.

The rearrangement uses TRBV28 and TRBJ2-5, with a weak D call TRBD2 (6 bases). The V end was cut by 7 bases, the J end by 0 bases, with 18 bases between. This CDR3 has 16 residues. Looked up from germline, CDR1 is MDHEN and CDR2 is SYDVKM. The CDR3 DNA sequence: TGTGCCAGCAAACCCTGGGGCAGGGAGGACCAAGAGACCCAGTACTTC. This codes for CASKPWGREDQETQYF.

As for this clone: One junction end disagrees with the germline gene, perhaps due to a read error. The CDR3 sequence is CASSFGSGKQETQYF. DNA for the CDR3: TGTGCTAGCAGCTTCGGATCAGGCAAGCAAGAGACCCAGTACTTC. The gene calls are TRBV7-7 and TRBJ2-5; D call uncertain. This CDR3 has 15 amino acids. The V gene's germline CDR1 is SSHAT and CDR2 FNYEAQ (reference sequence).

The chain has TRBV19 and TRBJ2-3; D possibly corresponds to TRBD2 (6 bases). V was shortened by 8 bases and J by 2 bases, with 14 bases between the two germline ends. The CDR3 runs 14 residues. Germline CDR1 is LNHDA and CDR2 is SQIVND (reference sequence). Here the CDR3 DNA reads TGTGCCAGTCGTGACTCGGGACTCACAGATACGCAGTATTTT. Protein: CASRDSGLTDTQYF.

The V call is TRBV6-1, the J call TRBJ1-2, with D unclear. Trimming took off 1 base at V and 4 bases at J, with 10 bases between the two ends. The CDR3 contains 14 residues. The germline V gene has CDR1 MNHNS and CDR2 SASEGT. As DNA, the CDR3 is TGTGCCAGCAGTGAAGGGGGAGGAGGCTATGGCTACACCTTC. Amino acid sequence: CASSEGGGGYGYTF.

The genes are TRBV14 and TRBJ2-5; D possibly corresponds to TRBD2 (6 bases). The CDR3 loop spans 16 amino acids. Trimming left V 4 bases short and J 0 bases short, with 15 bases between. The germline CDR1 and CDR2 sequences are SGHDN and FVKESK. CDR3 in amino acids: CASSRYAGTNQETQYF. CDR3 nucleotides: TGTGCCAGCAGCCGGTACGCGGGAACAAACCAAGAGACCCAGTACTTC.

The chain has TRBV20-1 and TRBJ1-1; D is ambiguous. Germline CDR1 is DFQATT and CDR2 is SNEGSKA (reference sequence). V was trimmed by 4 bases and J by 8 bases, leaving 11 bases between them. The CDR3 is 11 amino acids. The CDR3 region is CSATQGREAFF. DNA for the CDR3: TGCAGTGCTACCCAAGGACGGGAAGCTTTCTTT.